This T cell receptor beta chain stems from a study of blood T cell repertoires in COVID-19. Background on the study: Researchers got acute and convalescent COVID-19 samples from the United States, Italy and Spain.

V shed 6 bases and J 6 bases; nucleotides not matched to a gene: 10. Germline V lookup: CDR1 LNHDA, CDR2 SQIVND (reference sequence). CDR3 size: 15 residues. Sequencing used immunoSEQ multiplex PCR; TCRdb keeps in-frame clones, though not all of them. The sample yields 37,000 or so clones, 81% seen once. The receptor was isolated from a man older than 75 with active or convalescent COVID-19. V is TRBV19 and J is TRBJ2-2; 7 bases agree with TRBD1. Sequenced input: peripheral blood. The CDR3 region has the DNA TGTGCCAGTAGATCCGGGACAGTTCGGTCCGGGGAGCTGTTTTTT. The encoded protein is CASRSGTVRSGELFF. Drawing the rest from reference TRBV19 and TRBJ2-2, the complete variable domain is DGGITQSPKYLFRKEGQNVTLSCEQNLNHDAMYWYRQDPGQGLRLIYYSQIVNDFQKGDIAEGYSVSREKKESFPLTVTSAQKNPTAFYLCASRSGTVRSGELFFGEGSRLTVL.